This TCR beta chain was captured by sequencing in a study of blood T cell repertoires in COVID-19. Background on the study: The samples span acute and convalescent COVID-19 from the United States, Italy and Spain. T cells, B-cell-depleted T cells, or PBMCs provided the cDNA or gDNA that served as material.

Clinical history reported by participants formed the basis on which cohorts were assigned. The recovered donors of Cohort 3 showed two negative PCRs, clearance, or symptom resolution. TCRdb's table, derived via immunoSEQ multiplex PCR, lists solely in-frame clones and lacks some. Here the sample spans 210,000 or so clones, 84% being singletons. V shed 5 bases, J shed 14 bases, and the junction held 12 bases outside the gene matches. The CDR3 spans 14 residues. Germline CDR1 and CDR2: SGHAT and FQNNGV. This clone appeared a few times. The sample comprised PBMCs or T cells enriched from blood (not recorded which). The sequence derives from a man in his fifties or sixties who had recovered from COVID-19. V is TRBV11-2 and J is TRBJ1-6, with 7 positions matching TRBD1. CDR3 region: CASSPDRIEGALHF. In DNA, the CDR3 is TGTGCCAGCAGCCCGGACAGGATTGAAGGAGCCCTCCACTTT.